The 30 T cell receptor beta chains presented below share a single source sample, sequenced in a study of T cells in narcolepsy. Only in-frame clones appear in the TCRdb table, and some are missing; sequencing was by immunoSEQ multiplex PCR. The table records 27,000 or so clones, approximately 86% of them present only once. The sample consisted of CD45RA- memory CD4+ T cells from PBMCs. The receptors here all came from a human donor with narcolepsy.

The genes are TRBV11-2 and TRBJ2-3; 11 bases match TRBD2. V trimming: 3 bases; J trimming: 1 base; junction bases outside the gene matches: 3. CDR3 length equals 16 residues. CDR1 SGHAT and CDR2 FQNNGV come from the germline V gene. The CDR3 region is CASSFLAGGRTDTQYF. The CDR3 DNA reads as TGTGCCAGCAGCTTTCTAGCGGGGGGACGCACAGATACGCAGTATTTT.

The V gene is TRBV27, the J gene TRBJ2-1; a possible D gene is TRBD1 (6 bases). Germline V CDR1 and CDR2: MNHEY, SMNVEV (reference sequence). Trimming pared 5 bases from V and 1 base from J, leaving 12 bases between. The CDR3 has 15 residues. The DNA for the CDR3 is TGTGCCAGCAGTCCTAGACAGGATTCCTACAATGAGCAGTTCTTC. Amino acids: CASSPRQDSYNEQFF.

J is TRBJ2-7 and V is TRBV7-8; no firm D call. The CDR3 consists of 15 residues. The V and J ends lost 7 bases and 2 bases respectively, with 18 bases between them. The germline V gene has CDR1 SGHVS and CDR2 FQNEAQ. The CDR3 DNA reads as TGTGCCAGCAAGATTGGTCCGGGCGCCACCTACGAGCAGTACTTC. This sequence encodes CASKIGPGATYEQYF.

This rearrangement joins TRBV2 to TRBJ1-5; D is perhaps TRBD1 (5 bases). CDR1 SNHLY and CDR2 FYNNEI come from the germline V gene. This CDR3 is 15 amino acids long. V dropped 9 bases and J dropped 0 bases, with 15 bases sitting between them. CDR3 in amino acids: CASSLGPYSNQPQHF. CDR3 nucleotides: TGTGCCAGTTCCTTGGGGCCCTATAGCAATCAGCCCCAGCATTTT.

The V call is TRBV29-1, the J call TRBJ2-3; 10 nucleotides line up with TRBD2. CDR1 SQVTM and CDR2 ANQGSEA come from the germline V gene. The CDR3 runs to 16 residues. V trimming: 6 bases; J trimming: 3 bases; junction bases outside the gene matches: 12. This CDR3 is CSVNASPSGGTDTQYF. The CDR3 region has the DNA TGCAGCGTAAACGCGTCCCCTAGCGGGGGAACAGATACGCAGTATTTT.

The chain is built from TRBV5-1 and TRBJ1-3; 10 bases agree with TRBD1. In germline, CDR1 is SGHRS, CDR2 YFSETQ. This CDR3 has 15 residues. The junction had 4 bases not matched to a gene; V was cut back by 4 bases and J by 3 bases. As DNA, the CDR3 is TGCGCCAGCAGCAAGGGACAGGGGTATGGAAACACCATATATTTT. Its protein product is CASSKGQGYGNTIYF.

This sequence joins TRBV4-1 and TRBJ2-7, with D tentatively TRBD1 (5 bases). CDR1 is MGHRA and CDR2 is YSYEKL in the germline V gene. Trimming removed 0 bases at V and 4 bases at J, with 13 bases between. CDR3 size: 15 residues. The CDR3 loop is CASSQEQGVTYEQYF. The CDR3 DNA is TGCGCCAGCAGCCAAGAGCAGGGTGTGACTTACGAGCAGTACTTC.

This chain connects TRBV2 to TRBJ1-5, with 7 bases lining up with TRBD1. Trimming at V came to 5 bases and at J to 4 bases, leaving 5 bases not matched to a gene. The CDR3 loop spans 14 amino acids. From germline, CDR1 is SNHLY and CDR2 FYNNEI. CDR3 sequence: CASSSTGANQPQHF. The CDR3 DNA reads TGTGCCAGCAGTTCAACAGGGGCGAATCAGCCCCAGCATTTT.

This sequence joins TRBV6-1 and TRBJ1-5, with D maybe TRBD1 (5 bases). V dropped 10 bases and J dropped 10 bases, with 14 bases sitting between them. Per germline, CDR1 MNHNS and CDR2 SASEGT. CDR3 length: 11 amino acids. This CDR3 is CATTPGGPQHF. CDR3 bases: TGTGCCACCACCCCGGGGGGACCCCAGCATTTT.

This rearrangement joins TRBV10-3 to TRBJ1-4; D uncertain. The germline V and J ends were trimmed by 10 bases and 8 bases, with 17 bases remaining between them. Germline CDR1 ENHRY, CDR2 SYGVKD. The CDR3 runs 13 residues. The CDR3 nucleotides read TGTGCCACCTCACCAGGCGTGGGGGAAAAACTGTTTTTT. It specifies CATSPGVGEKLFF.

The J gene is TRBJ2-4, the V gene TRBV4-2; 7 nucleotides agree with TRBD2. CDR1 is LGHNA, CDR2 YNFKEQ, per germline. The CDR3 consists of 15 residues. The ends lost 4 bases at V and 9 bases at J; junction bases unmatched: 12. The DNA for the CDR3 is TGTGCCAGCAGCCCCGAAGCGGGGTTTAATGGCATTCAGTACTTC. Amino acid sequence: CASSPEAGFNGIQYF.

The chain couples TRBV7-9 to TRBJ1-2; the match to TRBD1 covers 7 bases. V lost 4 bases, J lost 2 bases, and 4 bases stayed unmatched. The CDR3 covers 14 residues. Germline loops: CDR1 SEHNR, CDR2 FQNEAQ (reference sequence). This CDR3 reads CASSSEQGNYGYTF. In nucleotides, the CDR3 is TGTGCCAGCAGCTCCGAACAGGGGAACTATGGCTACACCTTC. The variable domain in full, with the rest retrieved from reference TRBV7-9 and TRBJ1-2, is DTGVSQNPRHKITKRGQNVTFRCDPISEHNRLYWYRQTLGQGPEFLTYFQNEAQLEKSRLLSDRFSAERPKGSFSTLEIQRTEQGDSAMYLCASSSEQGNYGYTFGSGTRLTVV.

V usage is TRBV15 and J usage is TRBJ2-2, with 9 bases identical to TRBD2. Germline lookup yields CDR1 LNHNV and CDR2 YYDKDF (reference sequence). V shed 3 bases, J shed 5 bases, and the junction held 7 bases outside the gene matches. This CDR3 has 16 residues. The CDR3 coding sequence is TGTGCCACCAGCAGGATCCTGGCGGGGGGGACCGGGGAGCTGTTTTTT. Translating gives CATSRILAGGTGELFF.

DNA for the CDR3: TGCGCCAGCAGCTTGGGGGGTAGCCCGTACATCGGGTATTTT. This codes for CASSLGGSPYIGYF. The chain combines TRBV5-1 with TRBJ2-3; unclear D gene. CDR1 SGHRS and CDR2 YFSETQ come from the germline V gene. The CDR3 covers 14 residues. Trimming shortened V by 0 bases and J by 14 bases, and 19 bases separated the two germline ends.

The chain recombines TRBV5-1 with TRBJ2-7, with TRBD1 matching 10 bases. Germline CDR1 and CDR2: SGHRS and YFSETQ. The CDR3 is 17 amino acids. The trim removed 4 bases at V and 2 bases at J, leaving 12 bases unmatched. CDR3 sequence: CASSAGQGIANTYEQYV. CDR3 in DNA: TGCGCCAGCAGCGCGGGACAGGGGATCGCCAATACCTACGAGCAGTACGTC.

The chain recombines TRBV4-1 with TRBJ1-2, with unresolved D. Trimming removed 1 base from V and 8 bases from J, with 14 bases in between. Per the germline V gene, CDR1 is MGHRA and CDR2 is YSYEKL. This CDR3 spans 14 amino acids. CDR3 loop: CASSQVSNIVGYTF. The CDR3 DNA reads as TGCGCCAGCAGCCAAGTATCGAATATAGTGGGCTACACCTTC.

V gene TRBV29-1 combines with J gene TRBJ2-3; D is uncertain. Per germline, CDR1 SQVTM and CDR2 ANQGSEA. Trimming shortened V by 5 bases and J by 3 bases, and 6 bases separated the two germline ends. CDR3 length equals 11 residues. CDR3 protein: CSVSTTDTQYF. The CDR3 DNA sequence: TGCAGCGTTTCTACAACAGATACGCAGTATTTT.

For the CDR3, the DNA is TGCGCCAGCAGCTTCTCCCCCTCAAGGACAGAAAAAGAGACCCAGTACTTC. Translated: CASSFSPSRTEKETQYF. The chain combines TRBV5-1 with TRBJ2-5, with D possibly being TRBD1 (6 bases). The CDR3 loop spans 17 amino acids. The V gene's germline CDR1 is SGHRS and CDR2 YFSETQ. V lost 2 bases, J lost 3 bases, and 20 bases lay in between.

This sequence joins TRBV27 and TRBJ1-6; 9 positions match TRBD1. CDR3 length equals 14 residues. V gave up 6 bases and J gave up 9 bases; unmatched junction bases: 6. The germline V gene has CDR1 MNHEY and CDR2 SMNVEV (reference sequence). CDR3 residues: CASRGQGSISPLHF. The CDR3 DNA sequence: TGTGCCAGCAGGGGACAGGGTTCGATTTCACCCCTCCACTTT.

The V gene is TRBV5-8, the J gene TRBJ2-5; 15 bases match TRBD2. Germline lookup yields CDR1 SGHTS and CDR2 YDEGEE. V shed 3 bases, J shed 4 bases, and the junction held 7 bases outside the gene matches. This CDR3 contains 17 residues. The CDR3 nucleotides read TGTGCCAGCAGCTCGGGACTAGCGGGGGGCTGGGGAGAGACCCAGTACTTC. Encoded protein: CASSSGLAGGWGETQYF.

J is TRBJ2-1 and V is TRBV7-2; the D gene is possibly TRBD2 (5 bases). Trimming shortened V by 3 bases and J by 0 bases, and 6 bases separated the two germline ends. CDR1 SGHTA and CDR2 FQGNSA come from the germline V gene. This CDR3 spans 14 amino acids. The CDR3 sequence: CASSFTSSYNEQFF. The CDR3 bases are TGTGCCAGCAGCTTCACTAGCTCCTACAATGAGCAGTTCTTC.

The rearrangement uses TRBV5-4 and TRBJ2-1; 12 bases match TRBD2. This CDR3 is built from 16 residues. Unmatched junction bases numbered 6, after V lost 3 bases and J lost 5 bases. CDR1 is SGHNT and CDR2 is YYREEE in the germline V gene (reference sequence). CDR3 residues: CASSSRTSGENNEQFF. CDR3 in DNA: TGTGCCAGCAGCTCGCGGACTAGCGGGGAAAACAATGAGCAGTTCTTC.

V gene TRBV18 combines with J gene TRBJ1-1, with TRBD1 identical over 8 bases. Germline V gene lookup returns CDR1 KGHSH and CDR2 LQKENI. V lost 6 bases and J lost 5; bases outside the gene matches: 8. The CDR3 sequence is 14 residues long. CDR3 in DNA: TGTGCCAGCTCGCCTAGACAGGGGTGGACTGAAGCTTTCTTT. This gives the protein CASSPRQGWTEAFF.

This chain joins TRBV18 and TRBJ1-1; TRBD1 might be the D (5 bases). Germline CDR1 reads KGHSH; CDR2 reads LQKENI. V shed 6 bases and J shed 10 bases, with 15 bases lying between them. This CDR3 region has 12 residues. Written as DNA, the CDR3 is TGTGCCAGCTCCCCCCGGGGGTTTACAGCTTTCTTT. Residues: CASSPRGFTAFF.

This clone was observed once. This chain joins TRBV6-5 and TRBJ2-7; D unclear. Trimming shortened V by 2 bases and J by 3 bases, and 14 bases separated the two germline ends. Germline V lookup: CDR1 MNHEY, CDR2 SVGAGI. This CDR3 has 15 amino acids. CDR3 loop: CASSYAVGLLYEQYF. CDR3 coding DNA: TGTGCCAGCAGTTACGCAGTGGGCCTTCTCTACGAGCAGTACTTC.

The V and J genes are TRBV6-5 and TRBJ2-3; D call uncertain. V shed 5 bases and J shed 2 bases, with 11 bases lying between them. The CDR3 is made up of 14 amino acids. Germline CDR1 and CDR2: MNHEY and SVGAGI. The CDR3 sequence is CASSPLEVTDTQYF. CDR3 sequence (DNA): TGTGCCAGCAGTCCCCTAGAAGTCACAGATACGCAGTATTTT.

The chain recombines TRBV10-3 with TRBJ2-2, with 10 bases aligning to TRBD2. Germline-derived CDR1 and CDR2 are ENHRY and SYGVKD. CDR3 length: 14 amino acids. With 11 bases clipped from V and 2 bases from J, the junction kept 5 bases outside the gene matches. The CDR3 DNA is TGTGCCTCGCGGACTAGCGGTAACACCGGGGAGCTGTTTTTT. Amino acids: CASRTSGNTGELFF.

This chain links TRBV5-6 with TRBJ1-1; D gene unclear. The length of the CDR3 is 12 residues. V was cut by 3 bases and J by 11 bases, with 14 bases left in between. CDR1 is SGHDT, CDR2 YYEEEE, per germline. CDR3 residues: CASSWSESGAFF. Written as DNA, the CDR3 is TGTGCCAGCAGCTGGTCGGAATCGGGGGCTTTCTTT.

V and J are TRBV19 and TRBJ1-5; D is undetermined. Germline-derived CDR1 and CDR2 are LNHDA and SQIVND (reference sequence). Trimming removed 10 bases from V and 3 bases from J, with 16 bases in between. The CDR3 runs to 14 residues. The CDR3 sequence is CATLPGRINQPQHF. In nucleotides, the CDR3 is TGTGCCACCCTCCCAGGACGGATCAATCAGCCCCAGCATTTT.

The chain has TRBV6-1 and TRBJ2-2, with 7 bases identical to TRBD2. This CDR3 is 14 amino acids long. With 8 bases clipped from V and 4 bases from J, the junction kept 7 bases outside the gene matches. From germline, CDR1 is MNHNS and CDR2 SASEGT. CDR3 sequence: CASGGELPTGELFF. In nucleotides, the CDR3 is TGTGCCAGCGGGGGGGAACTTCCCACCGGGGAGCTGTTTTTT.